Shown below are 24 T cell receptor beta chains from a single sample sequenced in a study of tumor-infiltrating lymphocytes in primary liver carcinoma. Starting from 400 to 500 ng of total RNA, TCR beta cDNA was produced with a primer in the constant region. Three nested multiplex PCR rounds, a slightly modified ARM-PCR, produced the libraries for TCR beta. Primers for the first two PCR rounds were TRBV1-TRBV30 forward primers and a C-beta reverse primer (around 10 cycles per round). MiXCR, applied by TCRdb to the multiplex PCR reads, yields one record per CDR3 protein. The data contain about 32,000 distinct CDR3 sequences, 70% to 85% of them singletons. Joint extraction of RNA and DNA used 20-30 mg of bulk tissue that was unsorted. The sample was liver tumor tissue from sampling region 4. As for subset: tumor region T4, right-lateral pole. These receptors originate from a man in his forties or fifties with primary liver carcinoma and hepatitis B virus infection.

Concerning this clonotype itself: One end of the junction varies from germline; a read error may be responsible. The chain recombines TRBV14 with TRBJ1-6; D is uncertain. CDR1 and CDR2 (germline): SGHDN, FVKESK. The CDR3 length is 13 residues. CDR3 bases: TGTACCAGCAGCCAAGTGTATAATTCACCCCTCTACTTT. Amino acids: CTSSQVYNSPLYF.

Notes on this clonotype: The CDR3 carries no conserved terminal phenylalanine or tryptophan, so it likely arises from a read error. The CDR3 here is CASSYTSAYEQYS. The CDR3 DNA follows: TGTGCCAGCAGCTATACTAGCGCCTACGAGCAGTACTCA. V is TRBV7-8 and J is TRBJ2-7; 7 positions match TRBD2. The CDR3 runs 13 residues. Germline V gene lookup returns CDR1 SGHVS and CDR2 FQNEAQ. V lost 4 bases to trimming and J lost 2 bases; unmatched junction nucleotides: 2.

This clonotype was observed once. At one of its ends the junction is not consistent with the germline gene, which may arise from a read error. V is TRBV11-3 and J is TRBJ2-3; 9 bases align to TRBD2. Looked up from germline, CDR1 is SGHNT and CDR2 is YENEEA. The CDR3 runs 16 residues. The CDR3 DNA is TGCGCCAGCAGCGACAGCCTGGCGGGAGGGGTGGATACGCAGTATTTT. Translation: CASSDSLAGGVDTQYF.

Comment on this clonotype: This CDR3 is missing its conserved last phenylalanine or tryptophan, likely due to a read error. CDR3 coding DNA: TGTGCCAGCAGCTTGGCAGGGTTGGAGACCCAGTACCTC. Its translation is CASSLAGLETQYL. The chain is built from TRBV5-1 and TRBJ2-5; weak D call: TRBD1 (5 bases). CDR1 and CDR2 from the germline V gene are SGHRS and YFSETQ. The CDR3 spans 13 residues.

Worth noting for this clonotype: At one end, the junction sequence differs from germline, possibly due to a read error. The genes are TRBV4-1 and TRBJ2-2; possibly TRBD2 for D (5 bases). Germline CDR1 is MGHRA and CDR2 is YSYEKL. The CDR3 runs 14 residues. The CDR3 bases are TGCGCCAGTAGCCAACTTATCCTCTCCGGGGAGCTGTTCTTT. Protein: CASSQLILSGELFF.

The chain is built from TRBV7-9 and TRBJ2-2; perhaps TRBD2 as D (5 bases). V lost 8 bases and J lost 8, with 12 bases in between. Germline values: CDR1 SEHNR, CDR2 FQNEAQ (reference sequence). The CDR3 consists of 12 residues. The CDR3 DNA is TGTGCCAGCCGCCTTAGCGCAGGGGAGCTGTTTTTT. Protein: CASRLSAGELFF.

The chain couples TRBV11-2 to TRBJ2-7; perhaps TRBD2 as D (6 bases). Germline V gene data show CDR1 as SGHAT and CDR2 as FQNNGV. Trimming cost V 8 bases and J 5 bases, with 13 bases left between them. This CDR3 is built from 12 residues. CDR3 loop: CASGSGWNEQYF. CDR3 in DNA: TGTGCCAGCGGAAGCGGGTGGAACGAGCAGTACTTC.

Remarks on this clonotype: The conserved phenylalanine or tryptophan normally closing the CDR3 is absent here, so this likely arose from a read error. This chain joins TRBV6-2 or TRBV6-3 and TRBJ2-1; the D is unclear. This CDR3 is built from 13 residues. The germline gives CDR1 MNHEY, CDR2 SVGEGT. The DNA of the CDR3 is TGTACCAGCAGTTACCACTTGGGCAATGAGCAGTTCTTA. It specifies CTSSYHLGNEQFL.

To note about this clonotype: In this CDR3 the conserved last residue, phenylalanine or tryptophan, is missing, so a read error is likely. The DNA is omitted, as the CDR3 cannot be located on it reliably, and the CDR3 follows TCRdb's listing. This chain connects TRBV11-3 to TRBJ2-1. Germline CDR1 SGHNT, CDR2 YENEEA. The length of the CDR3 is 12 amino acids, counting both ends. CDR3 in amino acids: CASSLNAYEQFL.

Only one count was recorded for this clonotype. An end of the junction does not agree with germline; a read error may underlie this. The CDR3 region is CANTRAGGQETQYF. CDR3 in DNA: TGTGCCAACACCAGAGCGGGAGGACAAGAGACTCAGTACTTC. The genes are TRBV11-2 and TRBJ2-5, with 9 nucleotides matching TRBD2. Germline CDR1 is SGHAT and CDR2 is FQNNGV. CDR3 size: 14 residues.

This rearrangement joins TRBV20-1 to TRBJ2-1; D unclear. CDR3 length equals 13 residues. V shed 0 bases and J shed 6 bases, with 9 bases lying between them. Germline V gene sequence: CDR1 DFQATT, CDR2 SNEGSKA (reference sequence). The CDR3 loop reads CSARDWSTNEQFF. Written as DNA, the CDR3 is TGCAGTGCTAGAGATTGGTCGACCAATGAGCAGTTCTTC.

This clonotype is medium-sized. The genes are TRBV7-8 and TRBJ2-3, with 15 bases that match TRBD2. V was pared by 4 bases and J by 8 bases, with 7 bases of the junction left unmatched. The CDR3 covers 16 residues. Germline loops: CDR1 SGHVS, CDR2 FQNEAQ. The CDR3, as DNA: TGTGCCAGCAGCTCCCCCGGGACTAGCGGGAGGAGTACGCAGTATTTT. This encodes CASSSPGTSGRSTQYF.

On this clonotype: It may be a read error: a sequence one base away is much more abundant. The chain links TRBV18 to TRBJ2-5; no firm D call. Germline V gene sequence: CDR1 KGHSH, CDR2 LQKENI. This CDR3 contains 14 residues. The CDR3 coding sequence is TGTGCCAGCTCACCACGGCAGATCCAAGATACCCAGTACTTC. Translated, it gives CASSPRQIQDTQYF.

At least ten counts were recorded for this clonotype. A much larger clone is a single base away; this may be a read error. The J gene is TRBJ2-7, the V gene TRBV6-1; D unresolved. CDR3 length: 13 amino acids. Germline values: CDR1 MNHNS, CDR2 SASEGT. V was cut by 4 bases and J by 9 bases, with 16 bases left in between. The CDR3 protein is CASSGTYDLGQYF. The CDR3, as DNA: TGTGCCAGCAGTGGAACTTACGACCTCGGGCAGTACTTC.

V is TRBV11-2 and J is TRBJ2-3; 9 positions agree with TRBD2. Germline CDR1 reads SGHAT; CDR2 reads FQNNGV. This CDR3 has 18 residues. J was trimmed by 6 bases and V by 5 bases; bases with no gene match: 18. The CDR3 loop is CASSEVPRRLAVTDTQYF. The DNA of the CDR3 is TGTGCCAGCAGCGAGGTCCCACGGAGACTAGCGGTCACGGATACGCAGTATTTT. Complete variable domain (other parts from reference TRBV11-2 and TRBJ2-3): EAGVAQSPRYKIIEKRQSVAFWCNPISGHATLYWYQQILGQGPKLLIQFQNNGVVDDSQLPKDRFSAERLKGVDSTLKIQPAKLEDSAVYLCASSEVPRRLAVTDTQYFGPGTRLTVL.

The chain is built from TRBV12-3 or TRBV12-4 and TRBJ2-3; TRBD1 matches at 10 bases. The length of the CDR3 is 16 residues. The J segment lost 2 bases and the V segment lost 4 bases, leaving 6 bases of the junction unmatched. DNA for the CDR3: TGTGCCAGCAGTTCCGACGGGACAGGGGCCACAGATACGCAGTATTTT. This translates into CASSSDGTGATDTQYF.

Turning to this clonotype: A read error is likely, as this CDR3 ends without the conserved phenylalanine or tryptophan. The rearrangement joins TRBV30 to TRBJ2-3; maybe TRBD2 (5 bases). CDR1 and CDR2 from the germline V gene are GTSNPN and SVGIG (reference sequence). The CDR3 is 14 amino acids. CDR3 in amino acids: CAWGTGASTDTQYS. The CDR3 DNA reads TGTGCCTGGGGAACCGGCGCTAGCACGGATACGCAGTATTCT.

This clonotype has a single count. The chain uses TRBV10-1 and TRBJ2-2, with TRBD2 identical over 7 bases. V lost 6 bases, J lost 13 bases, and 17 bases stayed unmatched. This CDR3 is 15 amino acids long. Germline V gene lookup returns CDR1 WNHNN and CDR2 SYGVQD (reference sequence). The CDR3 loop is CASREDASGTEGLFF. The DNA for the CDR3 is TGCGCCAGCAGGGAGGACGCGAGCGGGACCGAGGGGCTGTTTTTT.

V is TRBV5-6 and J is TRBJ2-1; 7 bases are shared with TRBD2. This CDR3 comprises 16 residues. V dropped 0 bases and J dropped 6; count of bases not matched to a gene: 9. Germline V gives CDR1 SGHDT, CDR2 YYEEEE. Here the CDR3 reads CASSLDAGARGNEQFF. DNA of the CDR3: TGTGCCAGCAGCTTGGATGCGGGAGCTAGGGGCAATGAGCAGTTCTTC.

Points on this clonotype: One end of the junction fails to match germline, which may point to a read error. The rearrangement uses TRBV11-2 and TRBJ2-6, with 8 bases matching TRBD1. The germline V gene has CDR1 SGHAT and CDR2 FQNNGV. There are 21 residues in the CDR3. The CDR3 region has the DNA TGTGCCAGCAGCATGGGGGGAGACAGGGGTATTTTCCTCTCTGAGGCCAACGTCCTGACTTTC. Amino acid sequence: CASSMGGDRGIFLSEANVLTF.

With respect to this clonotype: Compared with germline, one end of the junction differs, possibly owing to a read error. The rearrangement links TRBV20-1 to TRBJ2-1; TRBD1 aligns across 7 bases. The CDR3 is 15 amino acids. Germline CDR1 reads DFQATT; CDR2 reads SNEGSKA (reference sequence). DNA of the CDR3: TGCATTGCTAGAGATCAGTCAGGGGGTCGGAATGAGCAGTTCTTC. It translates to CIARDQSGGRNEQFF.

The chain employs TRBV11-1 and TRBJ1-6, with D possibly matching TRBD1 (5 bases). CDR1 and CDR2 from the germline V gene are SGHAT and FQDESV (reference sequence). The germline V and J ends were trimmed by 5 bases and 17 bases, with 19 bases remaining between them. The CDR3 runs to 13 residues. CDR3 nucleotides: TGTGCCAGCAGCCGGACACTGGATTCATCCTTCCACTTT. Translating gives CASSRTLDSSFHF.

This clonotype was seen more than once but under ten times. The V call is TRBV11-1, the J call TRBJ2-4; 10 nucleotides match TRBD2. The CDR3 runs to 17 residues. The germline V gene has CDR1 SGHAT and CDR2 FQDESV (reference sequence). Losses at the gene ends were 4 bases for V and 2 bases for J; bases not matched to a gene: 8. The CDR3 spells CASSCSGTSVTKNIQYF. The CDR3 nucleotides read TGTGCCAGCAGCTGTTCCGGGACTAGCGTGACCAAAAACATTCAGTACTTC.

Concerning this clonotype: One end of the junction is discordant with germline, which a read error may explain. This rearrangement joins TRBV14 to TRBJ2-7, with 8 positions matching TRBD1. CDR1 and CDR2 from the germline V gene are SGHDN and FVKESK. The CDR3 totals 15 residues. CDR3 region: CSSSQGWTGSYEKYF. The DNA of the CDR3 is TGTTCCAGCAGCCAAGGCTGGACAGGGTCCTACGAGAAGTACTTC.